These 21 T cell receptor beta chains share one sample of origin, sequenced in a study of blood T cell repertoires in COVID-19 (TCRdb year 2020). The library was generated by the immunoSEQ multiplex PCR assay. Drawn from immuneACCESS, this table holds only the in-frame rearrangements with V and J called that TCRdb kept. Clones are partly lost; checked studies trace under half to an unresolved V gene and leave the rest unexplained. Counted in this sample were 490,000 or so clones; 70% to 90% of them appeared once. The ten biggest clones cover 6.5% to 9.5% of the sample. What was sequenced was PBMCs or T cells enriched from blood (not recorded which). These receptors were collected from a woman aged 55-69 years who had recovered from COVID-19.

In regard to this clone: The sample contains more than one DNA sequence encoding this CDR3. This sequence joins TRBV6-1 and TRBJ1-5, with D possibly matching TRBD1 (5 bases). Trimming stripped 3 bases from V and 1 base from J, with 7 bases between. Germline V gene sequence: CDR1 MNHNS, CDR2 SASEGT. CDR3 length equals 14 residues. CDR3 DNA sequence: TGTGCCAGCAGTGATCGGGGGAGCAATCAGCCCCAGCATTTT. Translated, it gives CASSDRGSNQPQHF.

J is TRBJ2-2 and V is TRBV11-2; no clear D. V lost 4 bases and J lost 3, with 9 bases in between. The CDR3 extends over 14 amino acids. Germline CDR1 SGHAT, CDR2 FQNNGV. CDR3 sequence (DNA): TGTGCCAGCAGCTCAAGCCGGGACACCGGGGAGCTGTTTTTT. Translated, it gives CASSSSRDTGELFF.

The gene calls are TRBV7-2 and TRBJ2-1, with a possible D match to TRBD2 (5 bases). Trimming shortened V by 5 bases and J by 8 bases, and 22 bases separated the two germline ends. Germline CDR1 reads SGHTA; CDR2 reads FQGNSA. The CDR3 is 16 residues long. CDR3 sequence (DNA): TGTGCCAGCAGCCCAAGGTTCCGGGGTACATTGGATGAGCAGTTCTTC. Translating gives CASSPRFRGTLDEQFF.

The chain is built from TRBV5-1 and TRBJ1-1; maybe TRBD1 (6 bases). V shed 3 bases and J shed 1 base, with 13 bases lying between them. The length of the CDR3 is 15 residues. In germline, CDR1 is SGHRS, CDR2 YFSETQ. CDR3 in DNA: TGCGCCAGCAGCTCCGACACAGGGACGAACACTGAAGCTTTCTTT. Encoded protein: CASSSDTGTNTEAFF. The whole variable domain, remainder taken from reference TRBV5-1 and TRBJ1-1, is KAGVTQTPRYLIKTRGQQVTLSCSPISGHRSVSWYQQTPGQGLQFLFEYFSETQRNKGNFPGRFSGRQFSNSRSEMNVSTLELGDSALYLCASSSDTGTNTEAFFGQGTRLTVV.

The chain uses TRBV3-1 (or the pseudogene TRBV3-2) and TRBJ1-1; D call uncertain. Germline V gene lookup returns CDR1 LGHDT and CDR2 YNNKEL (reference sequence). The CDR3 contains 13 residues. V lost 0 bases, J lost 6 bases, and 8 bases lay in between. CDR3 bases: TGTGCCAGCAGCCAAGATCTGCCAGCTGAAGCTTTCTTT. Its protein product is CASSQDLPAEAFF.

V gene TRBV24-1 combines with J gene TRBJ2-7; D call uncertain. There are 10 residues in the CDR3. V was trimmed by 9 bases and J by 4 bases, leaving 6 bases between them. CDR1 KGHDR and CDR2 SFDVKD come from the germline V gene. The CDR3 DNA is TGTGCCACCCCCCAATACGAGCAGTACGTC. Translated, it gives CATPQYEQYV.

This chain connects TRBV3-1 (or the pseudogene TRBV3-2) to TRBJ2-3, with TRBD2 identical over 8 bases. V lost 5 bases to trimming and J lost 6 bases; unmatched junction nucleotides: 4. Germline V CDR1 and CDR2: LGHDT, YNNKEL (reference sequence). There are 13 residues in the CDR3. The CDR3 coding sequence is TGTGCCAGCAGCTTAGCGGGGACGGATACGCAGTATTTT. Amino acids: CASSLAGTDTQYF.

The chain employs TRBV7-2 and TRBJ1-3; a weak D match, TRBD1 (6 bases). Deletions cut 5 bases from V and 2 bases from J, with 13 bases between. The CDR3 covers 15 residues. Germline V lookup: CDR1 SGHTA, CDR2 FQGNSA. The CDR3 spells CASSPGAGAGNTIYF. In DNA form, the CDR3 reads TGTGCCAGCAGCCCAGGTGCAGGGGCTGGAAACACCATATATTTT.

This rearrangement joins TRBV7-8 to TRBJ1-6; TRBD1 matches at 8 bases. Germline V CDR1 and CDR2: SGHVS, FQNEAQ. The CDR3 has 15 residues. J was trimmed by 6 bases and V by 3 bases; bases with no gene match: 4. The CDR3 reads CASSFHGQGNSPLHF. CDR3 sequence (DNA): TGTGCCAGCAGCTTCCATGGACAGGGTAATTCACCCCTCCACTTT. Looking up the rest from reference TRBV7-8 and TRBJ1-6 gives the full variable domain: GAGVSQSPRYKVAKRGQDVALRCDPISGHVSLFWYQQALGQGPEFLTYFQNEAQLDKSGLPSDRFFAERPEGSVSTLKIQRTQQEDSAVYLCASSFHGQGNSPLHFGNGTRLTVT.

A word on this clone: Distinct nucleotide sequences in the sample also encode this CDR3. J is TRBJ1-6 and V is TRBV18; D is possibly TRBD1 (5 bases). Between the trimmed V and J ends, which lost 3 bases and 4 bases, there was a span of 7 bases. Germline CDR1 reads KGHSH; CDR2 reads LQKENI. CDR3 length: 14 residues. The CDR3 DNA reads TGTGCCAGCTCACCGGCAGGGTATAATTCACCCCTCCACTTT. It specifies CASSPAGYNSPLHF.

The chain's CDR3 is CASSLVVGTGNQPQHF. The CDR3 DNA is TGTGCCAGCAGCTTAGTCGTAGGGACAGGAAATCAGCCCCAGCATTTT. J is TRBJ1-5 and V is TRBV7-8; 8 bases line up with TRBD1. This CDR3 spans 16 amino acids. The J segment lost 4 bases and the V segment lost 1 base, leaving 6 bases of the junction unmatched. Germline loops: CDR1 SGHVS, CDR2 FQNEAQ. Complete variable domain (other parts from reference TRBV7-8 and TRBJ1-5): GAGVSQSPRYKVAKRGQDVALRCDPISGHVSLFWYQQALGQGPEFLTYFQNEAQLDKSGLPSDRFFAERPEGSVSTLKIQRTQQEDSAVYLCASSLVVGTGNQPQHFGDGTRLSIL.

The chain couples TRBV5-1 to TRBJ1-1, with TRBD1 matching over 12 bases. Germline V lookup: CDR1 SGHRS, CDR2 YFSETQ. The CDR3 spans 18 residues. The CDR3 is CPTSRLGGQGARGGEAFF. The CDR3 nucleotides are TGCCCCACCAGCCGACTCGGGGGACAGGGGGCAAGAGGAGGTGAAGCTTTCTTT.

Here the CDR3 reads CASSTTGNSPLHF. DNA of the CDR3: TGTGCCAGCAGTACCACAGGGAATTCACCCCTCCACTTT. The chain carries TRBV12-3 or TRBV12-4 and TRBJ1-6; possible D gene TRBD1, 6 bases. V shed 5 bases and J shed 7 bases, with 9 bases lying between them. CDR3 length equals 13 residues.

The chain links TRBV7-9 to TRBJ2-1, with D possibly matching TRBD1 (6 bases). The CDR3 has 14 residues. V lost 2 bases to trimming and J lost 9 bases, with 14 bases between them. Looked up from germline, CDR1 is SEHNR and CDR2 is FQNEAQ (reference sequence). The CDR3 coding sequence is TGTGCCAGCAGCTTATTTATAGGGGGTGGTGAGCAGTTCTTC. Its protein is CASSLFIGGGEQFF. Based on the CDR3 plus reference TRBV7-9 and TRBJ2-1, the full variable domain is DTGVSQNPRHKITKRGQNVTFRCDPISEHNRLYWYRQTLGQGPEFLTYFQNEAQLEKSRLLSDRFSAERPKGSFSTLEIQRTEQGDSAMYLCASSLFIGGGEQFFGPGTRLTVL.

The V gene is TRBV5-1, the J gene TRBJ2-7, with a weak D call TRBD1 (6 bases). V dropped 4 bases and J dropped 4 bases, with 21 bases sitting between them. From germline, CDR1 is SGHRS and CDR2 YFSETQ. CDR3 length equals 16 residues. The CDR3 protein is CASSQLTGPGLYEQYF. The CDR3 DNA reads TGCGCCAGCAGCCAACTAACAGGGCCGGGCCTGTACGAGCAGTACTTC.

V is TRBV24-1 and J is TRBJ1-6; 7 bases fit TRBD1. Germline CDR1 is KGHDR and CDR2 is SFDVKD. J was trimmed by 10 bases and V by 1 base; bases with no gene match: 9. The CDR3 has 16 amino acids. The CDR3 loop reads CATSDLFGQARSPLHF. DNA of the CDR3: TGTGCCACCAGTGATTTATTTGGACAGGCGAGGTCACCCCTCCACTTT.

V and J are TRBV21-1 and TRBJ2-2; TRBD2, the table's D call, lacks a check against the DNA. TRBV21-1 is a documented pseudogene. The CDR3 is 16 residues long. The CDR3 protein is CASSKGGLPVGGELFF. CDR3 DNA sequence: TGTGCCAGCAGCAAAGGGGGACTCCCAGTGGGCGGGGAGCTGTTTTTT.

This chain uses TRBV19 with TRBJ1-5; tentative D call: TRBD1 (6 bases). CDR1 and CDR2 (germline): LNHDA, SQIVND (reference sequence). The CDR3 totals 18 residues. Trimming cost V 3 bases and J 10 bases, with 28 bases left between them. CDR3 in amino acids: CASSMRGYGGRGISPQHF. DNA for the CDR3: TGTGCCAGTAGTATGAGGGGGTATGGGGGTCGGGGAATCAGCCCCCAGCATTTT.

The V call is TRBV3-1 (or the pseudogene TRBV3-2), the J call TRBJ2-3, with 8 bases matching TRBD1. Trimming took 0 bases from V and 2 from J; bases not matched to a gene: 7. Germline CDR1 reads LGHDT; CDR2 reads YNNKEL (reference sequence). The CDR3 runs to 17 residues. CDR3 sequence reads: CASSQDPRGRDTDTQYF. CDR3 DNA: TGTGCCAGCAGCCAAGATCCCAGGGGGCGAGACACAGATACGCAGTATTTT.

The J gene is TRBJ2-3, the V gene TRBV19; D gene unclear. Germline loops: CDR1 LNHDA, CDR2 SQIVND (reference sequence). Trimming took 1 base from V and 2 from J, leaving 10 bases between them. The CDR3 is made up of 15 amino acids. Written as DNA, the CDR3 is TGTGCCAGTAGTATAGCCGGAGATTCCACAGATACGCAGTATTTT. This codes for CASSIAGDSTDTQYF.

This chain uses TRBV12-3 or TRBV12-4 with TRBJ2-2; D unresolved. Trimming stripped 3 bases from V and 8 bases from J, with 10 bases between. The CDR3 has 13 amino acids. The CDR3 region has the DNA TGTGCCAGCAGTTTGTTGGTAACTGGGGAGCTGTTTTTT. Its protein is CASSLLVTGELFF.